This T cell receptor beta chain was recovered during a study of cytomegalovirus exposure and HLA in healthy donors. The study, taken as a whole, reports: Excluded: some indistinguishable V segments such as TRBV6-2 and TRBV6-3. Earlier analysis yielded a pattern in which most TCR beta V segments were productive about 90% or about 30% of the time.

Concerning this clone itself: No antigen is known for it.

With 60 Vbeta and 13 Jbeta primers, the PCR was carried out. Using immunoSEQ multiplex PCR, the repertoire was profiled, and TCRdb retains in-frame clones only, with some absent. The sample shows around 94,000 clones, 60% to 85% of them seen only once. Unmatched junction bases numbered 10, after V lost 4 bases and J lost 5 bases. CDR1 and CDR2 (germline): MNHNS, SASEGT. This CDR3 has 17 residues. This receptor was identified in a woman aged 40 to 50 in good health and CMV-seropositive. The sample was PBMCs. The rearrangement links TRBV6-1 to TRBJ2-5; 13 bases fit TRBD2. The CDR3 loop reads CASSAPGTSGIGETQYF. CDR3 sequence (DNA): TGTGCCAGCAGTGCACCGGGGACTAGCGGGATTGGGGAGACCCAGTACTTC.